This T cell receptor (beta chain) was recorded in a study of Graves' ophthalmopathy and Graves' hyperthyroidism. Regarding the study as a whole: A 13-signature model separated ophthalmopathy from stable hyperthyroidism, reaching roughly 85% sensitivity and less than 83% specificity cross-validated. Among expanded thyroid clonotypes above 0.001 frequency, most also occurred in blood. With 70.59% sensitivity and over 72% specificity, the model predicted ophthalmopathy progression.

Notes on this clonotype: Its antigen is as yet unknown.

CDR1 is MGHDK and CDR2 is SYGVNS in the germline V gene. This CDR3 has 15 residues. J was trimmed by 4 bases and V by 6 bases; bases with no gene match: 11. Diagnostic conclusions were grounded in clinical symptoms, serum thyroxine, TRAb, thyroid ultrasound and orbital computed tomography. Transcripts of RNA were the source for amplifying TCR beta CDR3 regions. HTBI-primed first-round RT-PCR preceded second-round multiplex PCR. TCRdb re-derived calls from the multiplex PCR reads in MiXCR, one entry per CDR3 protein. The top ten clones hold approximately 43% of a sample with 740,000 or so distinct CDR3 sequences, 35% to 50% of them seen once.

Sequenced sample: peripheral blood. The V gene is TRBV25-1, the J gene TRBJ1-2, with TRBD1 matching over 7 bases. The sequence was collected from an adult man with Graves' ophthalmopathy. The CDR3 DNA is TGTGCCAGCAGCGTTGTGACAGGGAAGTCCTATGGCTACACCTTC. The encoded protein is CASSVVTGKSYGYTF.